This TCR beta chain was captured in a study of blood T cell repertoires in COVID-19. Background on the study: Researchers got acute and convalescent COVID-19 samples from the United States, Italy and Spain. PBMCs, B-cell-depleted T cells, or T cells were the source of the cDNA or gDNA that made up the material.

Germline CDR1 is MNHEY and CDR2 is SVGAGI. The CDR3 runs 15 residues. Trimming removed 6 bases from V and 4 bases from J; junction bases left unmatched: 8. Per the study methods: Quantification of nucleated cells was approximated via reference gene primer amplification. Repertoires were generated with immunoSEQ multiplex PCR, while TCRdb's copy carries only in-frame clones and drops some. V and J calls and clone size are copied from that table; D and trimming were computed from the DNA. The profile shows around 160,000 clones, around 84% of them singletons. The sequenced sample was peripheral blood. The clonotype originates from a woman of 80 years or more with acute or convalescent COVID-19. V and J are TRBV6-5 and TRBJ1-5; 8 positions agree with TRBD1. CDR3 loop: CASRSTGGGNQPQHF. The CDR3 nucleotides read TGTGCCAGCAGATCAACAGGGGGAGGGAATCAGCCCCAGCATTTT.